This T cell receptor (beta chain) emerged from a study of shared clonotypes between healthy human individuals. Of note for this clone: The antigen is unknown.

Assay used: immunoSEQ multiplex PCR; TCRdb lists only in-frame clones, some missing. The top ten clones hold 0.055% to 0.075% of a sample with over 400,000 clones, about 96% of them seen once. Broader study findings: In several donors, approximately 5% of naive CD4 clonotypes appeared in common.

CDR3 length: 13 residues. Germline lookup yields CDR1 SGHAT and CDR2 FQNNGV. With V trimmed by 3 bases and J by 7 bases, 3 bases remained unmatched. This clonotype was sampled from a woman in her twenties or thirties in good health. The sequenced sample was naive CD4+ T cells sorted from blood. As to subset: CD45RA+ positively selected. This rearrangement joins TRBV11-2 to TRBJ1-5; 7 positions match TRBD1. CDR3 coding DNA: TGTGCCAGCAGCTTGGACAGGCTCCAGCCCCAGCATTTT. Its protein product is CASSLDRLQPQHF.